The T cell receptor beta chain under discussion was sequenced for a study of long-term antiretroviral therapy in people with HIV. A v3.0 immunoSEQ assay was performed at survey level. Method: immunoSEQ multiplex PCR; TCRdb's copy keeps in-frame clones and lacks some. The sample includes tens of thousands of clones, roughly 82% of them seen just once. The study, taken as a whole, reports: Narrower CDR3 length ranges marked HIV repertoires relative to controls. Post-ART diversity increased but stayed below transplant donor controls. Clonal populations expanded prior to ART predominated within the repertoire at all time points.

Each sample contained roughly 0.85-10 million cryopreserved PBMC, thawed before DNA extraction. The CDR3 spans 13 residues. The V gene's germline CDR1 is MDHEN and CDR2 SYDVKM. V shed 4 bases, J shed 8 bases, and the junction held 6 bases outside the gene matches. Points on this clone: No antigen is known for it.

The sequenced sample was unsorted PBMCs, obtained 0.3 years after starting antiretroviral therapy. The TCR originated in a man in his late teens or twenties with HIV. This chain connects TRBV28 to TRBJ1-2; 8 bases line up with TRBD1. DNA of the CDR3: TGTGCCAGCAGTTACCAGGGGGCCAAAGGCTACACCTTC. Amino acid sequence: CASSYQGAKGYTF.